What follows are 6 T cell receptor beta chains derived from one specimen sequenced in a study of T cells after yellow fever vaccination. TCRdb reanalysed the 5' RACE reads using MiXCR and keeps one entry per CDR3 protein. The table lists around 310,000 distinct CDR3 sequences, roughly 4.3% of them singletons. The sequencing here drew on PBMCs, taken 15 days after the yellow fever booster vaccination. The receptors derive from a man between 18 and 29 years old who received the YFV17D yellow fever vaccine.

This clonotype was observed many times. This chain joins TRBV4-1 and TRBJ2-3; 8 bases line up with TRBD2. This CDR3 is built from 15 residues. The germline V gene has CDR1 MGHRA and CDR2 YSYEKL. J was trimmed by 2 bases and V by 6 bases; bases with no gene match: 7. CDR3 coding DNA: TGCGCCAGCAGACGAGCGGGGGCCCTCACAGATACGCAGTATTTT. It specifies CASRRAGALTDTQYF.

This clonotype was counted at least ten times. CDR3 DNA sequence: TGTGCGACCACCCGGGACAGTAACACCGGGGAGCTGTTTTTT. It specifies CATTRDSNTGELFF. The rearrangement links TRBV7-3 to TRBJ2-2; TRBD1 matches 7 bases. CDR1 is SGHTA and CDR2 is FQGTGA in the germline V gene. CDR3 length: 14 amino acids.

The chain is built from TRBV4-2 and TRBJ2-5; TRBD2 agrees at 11 bases. The CDR3 totals 17 residues. After removal of 2 bases from V and 4 bases from J, the junction contained 9 bases not matched to a gene. Looked up from germline, CDR1 is LGHNA and CDR2 is YNFKEQ. CDR3 sequence (DNA): TGTGCCAGCAGCCAAACTAGCGGGGGACCCAACGGAGAGACCCAGTACTTC. Amino acids: CASSQTSGGPNGETQYF.

This clonotype was detected ten times or more. V is TRBV13 and J is TRBJ2-2, with D maybe TRBD2 (5 bases). The V gene's germline CDR1 is PRHDT and CDR2 FYEKMQ (reference sequence). The CDR3 is made up of 16 amino acids. Deletions cut 4 bases from V and 0 bases from J, with 12 bases between. CDR3 sequence: CASSSQRDPNTGELFF. The CDR3 DNA reads TGTGCCAGCAGCTCCCAGAGGGATCCGAACACCGGGGAGCTGTTTTTT.

In its sample, this clonotype was seen a few times. The chain has TRBV7-2 and TRBJ1-4; D possibly corresponds to TRBD1 (6 bases). This CDR3 region has 15 residues. V shed 6 bases and J shed 9 bases, with 20 bases lying between them. Germline values: CDR1 SGHTA, CDR2 FQGNSA. In DNA, the CDR3 is TGTGCCAGCAGTCCTGGGGGGGCGCAAAGAAAAAAACTGTTTTTT. Translated, it gives CASSPGGAQRKKLFF. The complete variable domain, with remaining parts taken from reference TRBV7-2 and TRBJ1-4, reads GAGVSQSPSNKVTEKGKDVELRCDPISGHTALYWYRQSLGQGLEFLIYFQGNSAPDKSGLPSDRFSAERTGGSVSTLTIQRTQQEDSAVYLCASSPGGAQRKKLFFGSGTQLSVL.

This clonotype came up many times. The V and J genes are TRBV5-1 and TRBJ2-1; 7 bases match TRBD2. This CDR3 has 15 residues. J lost 6 bases, V lost 0 bases, and 6 bases had no gene match. Germline V lookup: CDR1 SGHRS, CDR2 YFSETQ. This CDR3 is CASSLAGGRSNEQFF. In DNA, the CDR3 is TGCGCCAGCAGCTTGGCGGGGGGTCGGAGCAATGAGCAGTTCTTC. Full variable domain (outside the CDR3, taken from reference TRBV5-1 and TRBJ2-1): KAGVTQTPRYLIKTRGQQVTLSCSPISGHRSVSWYQQTPGQGLQFLFEYFSETQRNKGNFPGRFSGRQFSNSRSEMNVSTLELGDSALYLCASSLAGGRSNEQFFGPGTRLTVL.